This entry lists 20 T cell receptor beta chains sequenced from one sample in a study of cytomegalovirus exposure and HLA in healthy donors. Primers: 60 Vbeta forward and 13 Jbeta reverse. This table comes from immunoSEQ multiplex PCR, and its TCRdb copy is limited to in-frame clones, with some not included. Here the sample spans 72,000 or so clones, around three quarters being singletons. The specimen was PBMCs. Receptor source: a man between 18 and 35 years old in good health and CMV-seropositive.

The genes are TRBV27 and TRBJ1-1, with D unresolved. The CDR3 length is 13 residues. Germline loops: CDR1 MNHEY, CDR2 SMNVEV (reference sequence). Trimming removed 7 bases from V and 5 bases from J, with 14 bases in between. CDR3 loop: CASTSVRRTEAFF. The CDR3 bases are TGTGCCAGCACGTCGGTCCGGAGGACTGAAGCTTTCTTT.

J is TRBJ1-1 and V is TRBV4-1; D is ambiguous. Germline V gene lookup returns CDR1 MGHRA and CDR2 YSYEKL. V lost 0 bases and J lost 8, with 7 bases in between. This CDR3 spans 12 amino acids. The CDR3 nucleotides are TGCGCCAGCAGCCAAGATCTGCAGGAAGCTTTCTTT. Translating gives CASSQDLQEAFF.

The chain joins TRBV6-1 to TRBJ2-7; TRBD1 matches 9 bases. J lost 6 bases, V lost 5 bases, and 8 bases had no gene match. The CDR3 is 14 residues long. Germline lookup yields CDR1 MNHNS and CDR2 SASEGT. The CDR3 nucleotides read TGTGCCAGCAGTCCTGGGACAGGGCGTATCGAGCAGTACTTC. The encoded protein is CASSPGTGRIEQYF.

The V gene is TRBV5-1, the J gene TRBJ1-1; no reliable D call. The CDR3 consists of 12 residues. CDR1 is SGHRS, CDR2 YFSETQ, per germline. The V end lost 2 bases, the J end lost 1 base, and 3 bases lay between the germline ends. This chain's CDR3 is CASSLANTEAFF. CDR3 nucleotide sequence: TGCGCCAGCAGCTTAGCGAACACTGAAGCTTTCTTT.

The CDR3 loop is CASSLSVAEKKETQYF. Here the CDR3 DNA reads TGTGCCAGCAGCTTGTCGGTAGCGGAAAAGAAAGAGACCCAGTACTTC. V gene TRBV7-2 combines with J gene TRBJ2-5, with D tentatively TRBD2 (6 bases). Germline V gives CDR1 SGHTA, CDR2 FQGNSA. V lost 3 bases and J lost 3, with 17 bases in between. The CDR3 extends over 16 amino acids.

This sequence joins TRBV7-6 and TRBJ1-2, with 8 bases aligning to TRBD1. V gave up 5 bases and J gave up 6 bases; unmatched junction bases: 11. The CDR3 is 15 amino acids. The germline V gene has CDR1 SGHVS and CDR2 FNYEAQ. The CDR3 here is CASSPLDREGDGYTF. The CDR3 DNA reads as TGTGCCAGCAGCCCACTGGACAGGGAGGGGGATGGCTACACCTTC.

The chain has TRBV10-3 and TRBJ2-3; 10 bases align to TRBD1. J lost 6 bases, V lost 10 bases, and 10 bases had no gene match. CDR3 length: 14 amino acids. Germline V gene lookup returns CDR1 ENHRY and CDR2 SYGVKD. The CDR3 DNA reads as TGTGCCACTGTAGGTCGGGACAGGGGTGATACGCAGTATTTT. Its translation is CATVGRDRGDTQYF.

The J gene is TRBJ2-5, the V gene TRBV29-1; D possibly corresponds to TRBD2 (5 bases). This CDR3 comprises 13 residues. Trimming stripped 1 base from V and 5 bases from J, with 11 bases between. Germline assignment: CDR1 SQVTM and CDR2 ANQGSEA. As DNA, the CDR3 is TGCAGCGTTGAAGGTGGAGGTCCCGAGACCCAGTACTTC. It yields the protein CSVEGGGPETQYF. Full variable domain (rest looked up from reference TRBV29-1 and TRBJ2-5): SAVISQKPSRDICQRGTSLTIQCQVDSQVTMMFWYRQQPGQSLTLIATANQGSEATYESGFVIDKFPISRPNLTFSTLTVSNMSPEDSSIYLCSVEGGGPETQYFGPGTRLLVL.

This clone occurred a few times. J is TRBJ2-3 and V is TRBV25-1, with 8 nucleotides matching TRBD2. The trim removed 6 bases at V and 1 base at J, leaving 6 bases unmatched. Per germline, CDR1 MGHDK and CDR2 SYGVNS. This CDR3 spans 15 amino acids. CDR3 in amino acids: CASSLETSGTDTQYF. CDR3 bases: TGTGCCAGCAGCCTCGAGACTAGCGGCACAGATACGCAGTATTTT.

J is TRBJ1-5 and V is TRBV30; D is possibly TRBD1 (5 bases). V lost 0 bases and J 5 bases, leaving 8 bases between the germline ends. Germline CDR1 reads GTSNPN; CDR2 reads SVGIG (reference sequence). The CDR3 contains 13 residues. The CDR3 loop reads CAWSVQDDQPQHF. The CDR3 DNA is TGTGCCTGGAGTGTACAGGACGATCAGCCCCAGCATTTT.

The chain carries TRBV18 and TRBJ1-1; no clear D gene. Germline lookup yields CDR1 KGHSH and CDR2 LQKENI. This CDR3 contains 14 residues. Between the trimmed V and J ends, which lost 2 bases and 5 bases, there was a span of 12 bases. In DNA, the CDR3 is TGTGCCAGCTCACCAGGGCCACACCGGACTGAAGCTTTCTTT. Translated: CASSPGPHRTEAFF.

The table lists this clone with a count of one. The chain carries TRBV6-1 and TRBJ1-6; unclear D gene. The CDR3 has 8 residues. Germline-derived CDR1 and CDR2 are MNHNS and SASEGT. CDR3: CPKSPLHF. CDR3 DNA sequence: TGTCCAAAATCACCCCTCCACTTT.

This rearrangement joins TRBV11-2 to TRBJ2-7; D is unclear. Germline CDR1 and CDR2: SGHAT and FQNNGV. The CDR3 runs to 14 residues. V was pared by 3 bases and J by 2 bases, with 11 bases between. The CDR3: CASSFGDTAYEQYF. The DNA for the CDR3 is TGTGCCAGCAGCTTTGGTGACACCGCCTACGAGCAGTACTTC.

This clone was seen a handful of times. The chain is built from TRBV28 and TRBJ2-6, with 8 positions matching TRBD1. Unmatched junction bases numbered 7, after V lost 3 bases and J lost 0 bases. There are 18 residues in the CDR3. Germline values: CDR1 MDHEN, CDR2 SYDVKM. This CDR3 is CASSFSTGGGSGANVLTF. The CDR3 DNA reads as TGTGCCAGCAGTTTCTCTACAGGGGGAGGCTCTGGGGCCAACGTCCTGACTTTC. Full variable domain (remainder filled in from reference TRBV28 and TRBJ2-6): DVKVTQSSRYLVKRTGEKVFLECVQDMDHENMFWYRQDPGLGLRLIYFSYDVKMKEKGDIPEGYSVSREKKERFSLILESASTNQTSMYLCASSFSTGGGSGANVLTFGAGSRLTVL.

The chain employs TRBV27 and TRBJ1-2; D remains unclear. The CDR3 is made up of 12 amino acids. Germline V gene sequence: CDR1 MNHEY, CDR2 SMNVEV (reference sequence). The V and J ends lost 4 bases and 8 bases respectively, with 11 bases between them. The CDR3 DNA reads as TGTGCCAGCAGTTCCCTTGGCAAAGGCTACACCTTC. Translating it yields CASSSLGKGYTF.

J is TRBJ1-1 and V is TRBV5-1, with D possibly matching TRBD1 (6 bases). The germline gives CDR1 SGHRS, CDR2 YFSETQ. This CDR3 has 13 amino acids. Deletions cut 5 bases from V and 2 bases from J, with 10 bases between. The CDR3 reads CASRTGSNTEAFF. The CDR3 DNA is TGCGCCAGCAGGACAGGTTCTAACACTGAAGCTTTCTTT.

The rearrangement joins TRBV7-9 to TRBJ1-1; unclear D gene. Trimming pared 9 bases from V and 1 base from J, leaving 18 bases between. The CDR3 is 15 amino acids. The germline CDR1 and CDR2 sequences are SEHNR and FQNEAQ (reference sequence). This CDR3 is CASTRRLAENTEAFF. The CDR3 region has the DNA TGTGCCAGTACCCGTCGATTGGCGGAGAACACTGAAGCTTTCTTT.

The rearrangement joins TRBV6-4 to TRBJ2-2; possibly TRBD2 for D (5 bases). Trimming took 7 bases from V and 4 from J, leaving 13 bases between them. Germline V gene data show CDR1 as MRHNA and CDR2 as SNTAGT. The CDR3 totals 14 residues. CDR3 region: CASTIDYATGELFF. DNA of the CDR3: TGTGCCAGCACCATAGACTATGCCACCGGGGAGCTGTTTTTT.

The genes are TRBV30 and TRBJ2-1, with TRBD2 identical over 12 bases. With V trimmed by 1 base and J by 15 bases, 4 bases remained unmatched. Germline assignment: CDR1 GTSNPN and CDR2 SVGIG (reference sequence). The CDR3 loop spans 12 amino acids. CDR3 in DNA: TGTGCCTGGAGTGGACTAGCGGGGGAATCGTTCTTC. Encoded protein: CAWSGLAGESFF.

This chain connects TRBV29-1 to TRBJ2-5; 9 bases agree with TRBD2. The CDR3 covers 15 residues. V trimming: 4 bases; J trimming: 1 base; junction bases outside the gene matches: 7. Germline V gene lookup returns CDR1 SQVTM and CDR2 ANQGSEA. CDR3 residues: CSVAGLAGTQETQYF. CDR3 DNA: TGCAGCGTTGCGGGTCTAGCGGGGACCCAAGAGACCCAGTACTTC.